These 5 T cell receptor beta chains share one sample of origin, sequenced in a study of neurological immune-mediated disorders. TCRdb used MiXCR to reprocess the 5' RACE reads, holding one entry per CDR3 protein. The sample consists of roughly 100,000 distinct CDR3 sequences, 10% to 11% of them appearing once. The sample's time point: longitudinal time-point 3. Sequencing input: PBMCs. Every receptor here comes from a female donor with HTLV-1-associated myelopathy (HAM/TSP).

For the CDR3, the DNA is TGTGCCAGCAGCTCTCCCTTGGGGAAAAGATGTAACTACGAGCAGTACTTC. Protein sequence: CASSSPLGKRCNYEQYF. The chain uses TRBV28 and TRBJ2-7; D call uncertain. The CDR3 has 17 residues. CDR1 and CDR2 from the germline V gene are MDHEN and SYDVKM. V was shortened by 6 bases and J by 3 bases, with 24 bases between the two germline ends.

This clonotype was observed at least ten times. The chain uses TRBV5-1 and TRBJ2-1; TRBD2 matches 12 bases. The ends lost 5 bases at V and 0 bases at J; junction bases unmatched: 3. Looked up from germline, CDR1 is SGHRS and CDR2 is YFSETQ. There are 16 residues in the CDR3. The CDR3 region is CASRLAGGSSYNEQFF. DNA for the CDR3: TGCGCCAGCAGACTAGCGGGGGGCTCCTCCTACAATGAGCAGTTCTTC.

Ten or more counts support this clonotype. This chain links TRBV12-3 or TRBV12-4 with TRBJ1-1; a weak D match, TRBD1 (5 bases). The CDR3 totals 14 residues. V was shortened by 7 bases and J by 4 bases, with 16 bases between the two germline ends. CDR3 sequence: CASKTPGLGTEAFF. Here the CDR3 DNA reads TGTGCCAGCAAAACTCCAGGGTTGGGCACTGAAGCTTTCTTT.

To note about this clonotype: Sequence at one end of the junction differs from germline and may be a read error. CDR3 protein: CASERRNLGNTIYF. The CDR3 DNA is TGTGCCAGCGAACGCCGAAATTTAGGCAACACAATATATTTT. The chain carries TRBV7-2 and TRBJ1-3, with D hard to call. CDR3 size: 14 residues. The V gene's germline CDR1 is SGHTA and CDR2 FQGNSA.

This clonotype has a handful of counts. The chain has TRBV5-1 and TRBJ2-7, with D unresolved. CDR3 length: 14 amino acids. Per the germline V gene, CDR1 is SGHRS and CDR2 is YFSETQ. V was clipped by 0 bases and J by 2 bases, with 9 bases between them. CDR3 sequence reads: CASSLDRGTYEQYF. The CDR3 DNA reads TGCGCCAGCAGCTTGGATAGAGGAACCTACGAGCAGTACTTC.